The sequence of this TCR beta chain was determined in a study of Ad26.COV2.S vaccination and SARS-CoV-2 variants. On the study more broadly: Vaccine-arm donor from the placebo-controlled COV1001 Ad26.COV2.S trial.

The treatment here: roughly 19 received Ad26.COV2.S at low or high dose, single or two shots; several received placebo; per-sample allocation not given. Samples analyzed were those drawn on day 63 after the first vaccine or placebo injection. TCRdb's table, derived via immunoSEQ multiplex PCR, lists solely in-frame clones and lacks some. The sample lists approximately 480,000 clones, roughly 85% occurring once. Concerning this clone itself: Its antigen is currently unknown.

The study's findings and limits: Possibly, TCR breadth and depth analyses underestimated total T cell responses.

This CDR3 contains 13 residues. Germline loops: CDR1 SGHNT, CDR2 YYREEE (reference sequence). Trimming cost V 4 bases and J 8 bases, with 13 bases left between them. V and J are TRBV5-4 and TRBJ2-1; TRBD1 might be the D (7 bases). Specimen: peripheral blood, collected in a trial of Ad26.COV2.S vaccine versus placebo. This receptor was taken from a person between 18 and 65 years old who received the Ad26.COV2.S COVID-19 vaccine or a placebo. DNA for the CDR3: TGTGCCAGCAGCAGGAGGGGGCGCGATGAGCAGTTCTTC. Translated, it gives CASSRRGRDEQFF. Full variable domain (rest looked up from reference TRBV5-4 and TRBJ2-1): ETGVTQSPTHLIKTRGQQVTLRCSSQSGHNTVSWYQQALGQGPQFIFQYYREEENGRGNFPPRFSGLQFPNYSSELNVNALELDDSALYLCASSRRGRDEQFFGPGTRLTVL.